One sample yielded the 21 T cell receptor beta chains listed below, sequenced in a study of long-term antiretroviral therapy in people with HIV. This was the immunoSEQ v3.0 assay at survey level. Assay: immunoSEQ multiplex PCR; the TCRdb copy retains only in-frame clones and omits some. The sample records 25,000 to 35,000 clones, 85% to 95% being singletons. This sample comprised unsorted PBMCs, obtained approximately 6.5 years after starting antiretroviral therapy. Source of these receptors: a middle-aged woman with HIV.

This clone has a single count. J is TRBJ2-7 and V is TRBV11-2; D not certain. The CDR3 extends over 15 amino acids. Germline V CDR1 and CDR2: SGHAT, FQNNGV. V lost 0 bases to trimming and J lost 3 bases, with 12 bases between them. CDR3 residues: CASSLEAGQFYEQYF. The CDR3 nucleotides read TGTGCCAGCAGCTTAGAGGCAGGCCAATTCTACGAGCAGTACTTC.

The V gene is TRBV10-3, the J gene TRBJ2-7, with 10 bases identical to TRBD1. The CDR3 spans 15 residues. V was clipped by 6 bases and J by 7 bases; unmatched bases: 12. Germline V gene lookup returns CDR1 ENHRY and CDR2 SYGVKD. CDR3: CAISPRQGAPGEQYF. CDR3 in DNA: TGTGCCATCAGCCCTAGACAGGGGGCGCCGGGAGAGCAGTACTTC.

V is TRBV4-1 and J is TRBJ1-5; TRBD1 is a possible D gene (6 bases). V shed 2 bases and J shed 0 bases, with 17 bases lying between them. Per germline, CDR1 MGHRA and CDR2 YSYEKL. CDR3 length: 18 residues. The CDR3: CASSQTPQGTDSNQPQHF. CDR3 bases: TGCGCCAGCAGCCAAACACCCCAGGGGACCGATAGCAATCAGCCCCAGCATTTT.

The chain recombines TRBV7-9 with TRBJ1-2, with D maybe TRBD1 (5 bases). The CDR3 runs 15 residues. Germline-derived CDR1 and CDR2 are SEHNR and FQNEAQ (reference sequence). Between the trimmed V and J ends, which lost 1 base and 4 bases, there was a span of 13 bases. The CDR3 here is CASSLDLRAGYGYTF. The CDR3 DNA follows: TGTGCCAGCAGCTTAGATCTCAGGGCGGGCTATGGCTACACCTTC.

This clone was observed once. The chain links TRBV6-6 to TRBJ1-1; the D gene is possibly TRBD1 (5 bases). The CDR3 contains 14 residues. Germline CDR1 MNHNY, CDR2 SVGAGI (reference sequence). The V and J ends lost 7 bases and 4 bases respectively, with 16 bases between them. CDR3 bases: TGTGCCAGCATTTTTGAAGGGGTCGGCACTGAAGCTTTCTTT. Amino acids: CASIFEGVGTEAFF.

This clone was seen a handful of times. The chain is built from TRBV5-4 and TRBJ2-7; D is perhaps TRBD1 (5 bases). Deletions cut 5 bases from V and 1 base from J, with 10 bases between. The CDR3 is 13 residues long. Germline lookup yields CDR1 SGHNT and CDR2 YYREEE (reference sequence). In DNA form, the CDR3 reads TGTGCCAGCAGGCAGGGTCTTTCCTACGAGCAGTACTTC. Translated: CASRQGLSYEQYF.

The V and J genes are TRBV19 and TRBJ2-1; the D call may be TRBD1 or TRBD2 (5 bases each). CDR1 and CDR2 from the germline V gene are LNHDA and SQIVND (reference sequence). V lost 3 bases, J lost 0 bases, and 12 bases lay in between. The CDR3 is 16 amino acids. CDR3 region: CASSIRAGSSYNEQFF. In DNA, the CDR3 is TGTGCCAGTAGTATTCGCGCAGGGAGCTCCTACAATGAGCAGTTCTTC.

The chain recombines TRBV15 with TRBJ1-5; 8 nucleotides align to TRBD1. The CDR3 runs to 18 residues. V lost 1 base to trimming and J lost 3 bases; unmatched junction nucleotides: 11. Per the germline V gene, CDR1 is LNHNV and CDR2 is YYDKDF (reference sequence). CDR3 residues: CATSRGGSGQGLNQPQHF. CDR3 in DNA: TGTGCCACCAGCAGAGGAGGGTCAGGACAGGGCCTCAATCAGCCCCAGCATTTT. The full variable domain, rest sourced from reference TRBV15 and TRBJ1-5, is DAMVIQNPRYQVTQFGKPVTLSCSQTLNHNVMYWYQQKSSQAPKLLFHYYDKDFNNEADTPDNFQSRRPNTSFCFLDIRSPGLGDTAMYLCATSRGGSGQGLNQPQHFGDGTRLSIL.

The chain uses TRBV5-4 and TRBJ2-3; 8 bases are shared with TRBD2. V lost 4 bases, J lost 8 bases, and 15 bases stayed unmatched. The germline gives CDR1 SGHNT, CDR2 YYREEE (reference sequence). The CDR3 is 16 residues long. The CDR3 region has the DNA TGTGCCAGCAGCCGAGGTGGCGGGGGGCCCGGGGGTACGCAGTATTTT. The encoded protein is CASSRGGGGPGGTQYF.

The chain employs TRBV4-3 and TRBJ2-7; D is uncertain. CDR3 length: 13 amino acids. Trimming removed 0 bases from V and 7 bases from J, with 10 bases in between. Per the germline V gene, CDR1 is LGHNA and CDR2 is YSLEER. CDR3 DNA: TGCGCCAGCAGCCAAGATCGTAATAAGGAGCAGTACTTC. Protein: CASSQDRNKEQYF.

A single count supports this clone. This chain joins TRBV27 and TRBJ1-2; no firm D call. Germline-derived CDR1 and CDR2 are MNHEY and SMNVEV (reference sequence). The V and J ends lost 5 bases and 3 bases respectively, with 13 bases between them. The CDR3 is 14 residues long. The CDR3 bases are TGTGCCAGCAGTCCCTACCGGGCCGACTATGGCTACACCTTC. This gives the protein CASSPYRADYGYTF.

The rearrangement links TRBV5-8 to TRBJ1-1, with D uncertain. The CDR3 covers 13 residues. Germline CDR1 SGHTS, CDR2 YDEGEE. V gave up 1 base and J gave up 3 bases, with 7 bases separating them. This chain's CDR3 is CASSLRWDTEAFF. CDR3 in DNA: TGTGCCAGCAGCTTGCGATGGGACACTGAAGCTTTCTTT.

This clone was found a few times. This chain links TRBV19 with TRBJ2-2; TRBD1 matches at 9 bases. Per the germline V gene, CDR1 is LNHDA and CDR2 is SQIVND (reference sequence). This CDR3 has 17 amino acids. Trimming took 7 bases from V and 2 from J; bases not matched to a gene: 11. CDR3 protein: CASKNGGTGPNTGELFF. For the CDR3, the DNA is TGTGCCAGTAAAAATGGGGGGACAGGGCCTAACACCGGGGAGCTGTTTTTT.

The CDR3 sequence: CASSFKGYNEQFF. Here the CDR3 DNA reads TGTGCCAGCAGCTTTAAGGGCTACAATGAGCAGTTCTTC. The gene calls are TRBV7-8 and TRBJ2-1, with unresolved D. The CDR3 length is 13 residues. Germline CDR1 SGHVS, CDR2 FQNEAQ. V was clipped by 3 bases and J by 3 bases, with 6 bases between them.

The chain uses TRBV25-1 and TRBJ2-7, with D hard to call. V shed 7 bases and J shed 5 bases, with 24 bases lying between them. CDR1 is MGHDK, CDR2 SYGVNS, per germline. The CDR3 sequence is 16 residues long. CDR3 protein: CASTHPGPLPPDEQYF. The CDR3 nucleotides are TGTGCCAGCACACATCCCGGGCCCCTGCCCCCGGACGAGCAGTACTTC.

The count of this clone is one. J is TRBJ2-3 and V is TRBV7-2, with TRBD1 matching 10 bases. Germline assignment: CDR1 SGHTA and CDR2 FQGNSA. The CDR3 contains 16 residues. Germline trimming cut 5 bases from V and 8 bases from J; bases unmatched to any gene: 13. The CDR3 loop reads CASSPNRDRGQGTQYF. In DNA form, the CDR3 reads TGTGCCAGCAGCCCGAACCGGGACAGGGGACAAGGTACGCAGTATTTT. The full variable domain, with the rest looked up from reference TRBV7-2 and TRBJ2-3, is GAGVSQSPSNKVTEKGKDVELRCDPISGHTALYWYRQSLGQGLEFLIYFQGNSAPDKSGLPSDRFSAERTGGSVSTLTIQRTQQEDSAVYLCASSPNRDRGQGTQYFGPGTRLTVL.

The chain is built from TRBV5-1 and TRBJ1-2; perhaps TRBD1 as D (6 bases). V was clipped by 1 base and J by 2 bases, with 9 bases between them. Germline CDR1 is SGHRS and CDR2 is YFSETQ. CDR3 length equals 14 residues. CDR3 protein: CASSLNTGNYGYTF. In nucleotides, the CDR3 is TGCGCCAGCAGCTTGAACACAGGGAACTATGGCTACACCTTC.

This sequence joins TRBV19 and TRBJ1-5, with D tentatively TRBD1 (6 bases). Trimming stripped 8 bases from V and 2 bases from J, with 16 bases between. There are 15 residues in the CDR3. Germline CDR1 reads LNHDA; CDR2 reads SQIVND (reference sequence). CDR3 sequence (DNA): TGTGCCAGTCGGGAACAGGGTACCGGCAATCAGCCCCAGCATTTT. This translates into CASREQGTGNQPQHF.

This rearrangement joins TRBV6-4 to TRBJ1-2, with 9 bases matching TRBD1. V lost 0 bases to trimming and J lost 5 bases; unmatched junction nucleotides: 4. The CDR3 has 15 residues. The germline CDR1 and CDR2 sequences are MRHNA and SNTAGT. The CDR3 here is CASSDSPGTGYGYTF. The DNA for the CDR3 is TGTGCCAGCAGTGACTCCCCCGGGACAGGGTATGGCTACACCTTC.

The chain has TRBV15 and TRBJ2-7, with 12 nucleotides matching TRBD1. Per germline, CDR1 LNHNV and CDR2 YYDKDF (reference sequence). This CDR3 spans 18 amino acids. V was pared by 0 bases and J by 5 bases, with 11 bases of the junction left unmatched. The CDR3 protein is CATSRDSSLGQGADEQYF. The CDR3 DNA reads TGTGCCACCAGCAGAGATTCGAGCCTGGGACAGGGGGCCGACGAGCAGTACTTC.

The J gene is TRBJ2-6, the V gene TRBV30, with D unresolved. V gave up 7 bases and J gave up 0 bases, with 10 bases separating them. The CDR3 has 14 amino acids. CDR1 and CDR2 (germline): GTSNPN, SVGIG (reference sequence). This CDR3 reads CAFTSRSGANVLTF. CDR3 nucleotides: TGTGCCTTTACGTCCCGCTCTGGGGCCAACGTCCTGACTTTC.